Presented here are 13 T cell receptor beta chains from one specimen sequenced in a study of T cell responses to AZD1222 COVID-19 vaccine. TCRdb keeps only in-frame clones here, not all; method: immunoSEQ multiplex PCR. The repertoire consists of 150,000 or so clones, with just under 95% occurring once and the leading ten covering approximately 4.7%. Sample: peripheral blood, taken on day 0 of AZD1222 vaccination. The receptors were sampled from an adult in good health.

The chain couples TRBV6-1 to TRBJ1-5; tentative D call: TRBD1 (6 bases). The CDR3 runs 15 residues. Germline CDR1 and CDR2: MNHNS and SASEGT. Trimming shortened V by 0 bases and J by 7 bases, and 13 bases separated the two germline ends. The CDR3 protein is CASSEAAGTHQPQHF. The CDR3 DNA sequence: TGTGCCAGCAGTGAAGCTGCAGGGACACACCAGCCCCAGCATTTT.

The genes are TRBV5-1 and TRBJ1-2; D is uncertain. V lost 2 bases, J lost 8 bases, and 16 bases lay in between. The CDR3 is 14 residues long. Germline assignment: CDR1 SGHRS and CDR2 YFSETQ. DNA of the CDR3: TGCGCCAGCAGCTTAGTGGAAGGATTCTACGGCTACACCTTC. It translates to CASSLVEGFYGYTF.

J is TRBJ1-1 and V is TRBV10-3; possible D gene TRBD1, 6 bases. Germline V gene data show CDR1 as ENHRY and CDR2 as SYGVKD. V lost 11 bases, J lost 5 bases, and 15 bases lay in between. The CDR3 runs 12 residues. The DNA for the CDR3 is TGTGCCTCGACCGGGACATCTACTGAAGCTTTCTTT. Translating it yields CASTGTSTEAFF.

V is TRBV2 and J is TRBJ2-7, with TRBD2 matching 8 bases. Losses at the gene ends were 10 bases for V and 8 bases for J; bases not matched to a gene: 13. The CDR3 is made up of 13 amino acids. Germline V lookup: CDR1 SNHLY, CDR2 FYNNEI. The DNA of the CDR3 is TGTGCCACCACGGGGGGGACACCCTGGCAGCAGTACTTC. It codes for CATTGGTPWQQYF. Full variable domain (missing parts from reference TRBV2 and TRBJ2-7): EPEVTQTPSHQVTQMGQEVILRCVPISNHLYFYWYRQILGQKVEFLVSFYNNEISEKSEIFDDQFSVERPDGSNFTLKIRSTKLEDSAMYFCATTGGTPWQQYFGPGTRLTVT.

This clone was detected only once. The genes are TRBV28 and TRBJ1-2, with D possibly TRBD1 on 6 matching bases. V was trimmed by 5 bases and J by 7 bases, leaving 14 bases between them. CDR3 length equals 13 residues. Germline-derived CDR1 and CDR2 are MDHEN and SYDVKM. CDR3 bases: TGTGCCAGCAGTAACAGGGTAGGGGGTGGCTACACCTTC. This encodes CASSNRVGGGYTF.

The CDR3, as DNA: TGTGCCAGCAGTGACAATGTGGGAGAGACCCAGTACTTC. Amino acid sequence: CASSDNVGETQYF. The chain carries TRBV6-1 and TRBJ2-5; D ambiguous. V was pared by 3 bases and J by 4 bases, with 9 bases between. The CDR3 consists of 13 residues. Germline V gene sequence: CDR1 MNHNS, CDR2 SASEGT.

V is TRBV5-6 and J is TRBJ1-1; 7 bases align to TRBD1. The CDR3 spans 17 residues. V was clipped by 4 bases and J by 3 bases; unmatched bases: 15. The germline V gene encodes CDR1 SGHDT and CDR2 YYEEEE. Written as DNA, the CDR3 is TGTGCCAGCAGCCCGCCCTATGGCGGCAGGGGGTACACTGAAGCTTTCTTT. The encoded protein is CASSPPYGGRGYTEAFF.

This clone was seen a single time. V is TRBV9 and J is TRBJ1-1; D call uncertain. The germline CDR1 and CDR2 sequences are SGDLS and YYNGEE. V lost 4 bases, J lost 3 bases, and 10 bases lay in between. This CDR3 contains 13 residues. CDR3 bases: TGTGCCAGCAGCCCTCAGACGGACACTGAAGCTTTCTTT. This sequence encodes CASSPQTDTEAFF.

This clone was detected once. The chain couples TRBV7-9 to TRBJ2-5; possible D gene TRBD1, 6 bases. Germline values: CDR1 SEHNR, CDR2 FQNEAQ (reference sequence). This CDR3 has 15 amino acids. V lost 5 bases to trimming and J lost 5 bases, with 18 bases between them. The CDR3 nucleotides read TGTGCCAGCAGCAAAGAGCAGGGGATGTCCGAGACCCAGTACTTC. Translation: CASSKEQGMSETQYF.

The CDR3 spells CASSLARTNYGYTF. The CDR3 DNA sequence: TGTGCCAGCAGTTTAGCCAGGACTAACTATGGCTACACCTTC. This chain links TRBV28 with TRBJ1-2; D gene ambiguous. Germline CDR1 and CDR2: MDHEN and SYDVKM. The CDR3 runs to 14 residues. The germline V and J ends were trimmed by 2 bases and 0 bases, with 7 bases remaining between them.

A word on this clone: Other DNA sequences in the sample encode the same CDR3. This chain connects TRBV5-4 to TRBJ2-2; D gene ambiguous. The CDR3 is 12 residues long. Germline V gene data show CDR1 as SGHNT and CDR2 as YYREEE (reference sequence). V lost 4 bases, J lost 8 bases, and 9 bases lay in between. The CDR3: CASSLGAGELFF. CDR3 nucleotides: TGTGCCAGCAGCCTTGGTGCGGGGGAGCTGTTTTTT.

This clone was seen a single time. The chain is built from TRBV19 and TRBJ1-5, with no clear D. Germline V gene lookup returns CDR1 LNHDA and CDR2 SQIVND (reference sequence). Trimming removed 5 bases at V and 9 bases at J, with 11 bases between. The CDR3 extends over 12 amino acids. This CDR3 reads CASSVQLLPQHF. CDR3 bases: TGTGCCAGTAGTGTCCAGTTATTGCCCCAGCATTTT.

CDR3 bases: TGTGCCAGCAGCCACACCACCGGCCTCTATGGCTACACCTTC. The encoded protein is CASSHTTGLYGYTF. The chain couples TRBV3-1 (or the pseudogene TRBV3-2) to TRBJ1-2; D is unclear. Germline CDR1 LGHDT, CDR2 YNNKEL (reference sequence). This CDR3 comprises 14 residues. Trimming pared 3 bases from V and 4 bases from J, leaving 12 bases between.